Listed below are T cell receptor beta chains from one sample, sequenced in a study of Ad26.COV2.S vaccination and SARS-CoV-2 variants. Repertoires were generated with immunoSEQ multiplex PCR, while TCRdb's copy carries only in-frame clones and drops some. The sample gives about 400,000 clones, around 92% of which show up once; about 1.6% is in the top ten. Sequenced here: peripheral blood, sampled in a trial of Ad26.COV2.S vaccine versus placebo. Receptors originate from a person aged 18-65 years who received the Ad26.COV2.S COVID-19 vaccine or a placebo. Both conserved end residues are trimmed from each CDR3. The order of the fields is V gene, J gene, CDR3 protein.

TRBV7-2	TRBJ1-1	ASSLVSWGGTNTEAF
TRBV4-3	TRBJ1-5	ASSRAAAGTTSQPQH
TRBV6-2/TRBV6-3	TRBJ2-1	ASSLTGTYEQF
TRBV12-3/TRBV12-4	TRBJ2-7	ASSLGTSQY
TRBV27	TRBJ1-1	ASSALTKQGRNTEAF
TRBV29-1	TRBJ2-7	SATTGFPYEQY
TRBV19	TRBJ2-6	ASSRRTGALSGANVLT
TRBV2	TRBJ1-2	ASKGHVNHGYT
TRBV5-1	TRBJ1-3	ASSLAGLSGNTIY
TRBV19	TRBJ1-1	ASSVGTATEAF
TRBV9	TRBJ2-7	ASSVGGLAIGVYEQY
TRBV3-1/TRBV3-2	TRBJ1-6	ASSQAEGNSPLH
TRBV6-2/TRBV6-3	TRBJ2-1	ASSYHLPSPGLEYNEQF
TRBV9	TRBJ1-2	ASSADRGIYGYT